The TCR beta chain described here comes from a study of blood T cell repertoires in COVID-19. Background on the study: PBMCs, B-cell-depleted T cells, or T cells provided the cDNA or gDNA that made up the material.

The CDR3 runs to 15 residues. Trimming removed 2 bases at V and 1 base at J, with 11 bases between. CDR1 MNHEY and CDR2 SVGAGI come from the germline V gene. Sequencing used immunoSEQ multiplex PCR; TCRdb keeps in-frame clones, though not all of them. The table records approximately 150,000 clones, approximately 78% of them present only once. This receptor was taken from a human donor with acute or convalescent COVID-19. The donor label of this sample is uncertain. Sequencing was done on a sample of peripheral blood. The chain couples TRBV6-5 to TRBJ2-5, with D maybe TRBD1 (5 bases). CDR3 in amino acids: CASSYTMGPQETQYF. CDR3 nucleotide sequence: TGTGCCAGCAGTTACACGATGGGGCCCCAAGAGACCCAGTACTTC.